This T cell receptor beta chain stems from a study of cytomegalovirus exposure and HLA in healthy donors. Study findings and constraints: The study recorded 164 TCR beta chains that were cytomegalovirus-associated.

The germline CDR1 and CDR2 sequences are SGHRS and YFSETQ. CDR3 size: 16 residues. Trimming at V came to 4 bases and at J to 4 bases, leaving 9 bases not matched to a gene. As to this clone: What it binds is not known.

The PCR contained 60 Vbeta and 13 Jbeta primers. TCRdb's copy holds only in-frame clones and misses some; the assay was immunoSEQ multiplex PCR. The table shows 150,000 or so clones, with approximately 84% occurring only once. The receptor comes from a young man in good health and CMV-seropositive. The sequencing sample was made of PBMCs. The chain uses TRBV5-1 and TRBJ2-7, with 12 positions matching TRBD2. The CDR3 loop is CASSPRTSGKTYEQYF. The CDR3 bases are TGCGCCAGCAGCCCTAGGACTAGCGGGAAAACTTACGAGCAGTACTTC.